This T cell receptor beta chain was sequenced for a study of CD8 T cells in Susac syndrome (dated by TCRdb to the late 2010s). The study in broad terms: Repertoire sequencing was used to test whether CD8+ T cell activation and differentiation in Susac syndrome was antigen driven. The clonality of the CD8+ T cell repertoire was compared across approximately 11 healthy donors, about 14 Susac syndrome patients and 15 multiple sclerosis patients. General conclusions and limits of the study: The number of individuals in the TCR sequencing and HLA analysis was acknowledged as relatively small.

The CDR3 runs 15 residues from the cysteine to the phenylalanine. Only the CDR3 portion is preserved as DNA: 45 bases, with reading frame beginning at the first base. Germline trimming amounts to 6 bases on V and 3 bases on J, with 7 as the count of junction bases outside the gene matches. Looking up the germline V gene (reference sequence) yields CDR1 MNHEY and CDR2 SMNVEV. Peripheral blood CD8+ and CD4+ T cells from healthy donors, Susac syndrome patients and multiple sclerosis patients were profiled using high-throughput TCR beta sequencing. Multiple sclerosis controls were treatment-naive patients with stable or active relapsing-remitting disease fulfilling revised McDonald criteria. Bulk CD8+ and CD4+ T cells were purified magnetically by negative isolation, whereas CD8+ TEMRA cells were enriched by FACS. Blood was drawn into EDTA tubes, processed within 24 hours, and PBMCs were isolated by density gradient centrifugation. PBMCs intended for TCR sequencing were cryopreserved in liquid nitrogen and were subsequently thawed in a 37 degrees C water bath. The sorted or isolated CD4+, CD8+ and CD8+ TEMRA cells reached a purity of at least 90%.

This clonotype has only one observation. Its target antigen remains unknown. No much larger clonotype is one base removed from it; base qualities were not supplied. Evidence from a single read is weak. RNA was extracted using the RNeasy kit, and about 0.5 to 1 ug of the RNA was reverse transcribed with random hexamers. TCR beta CDR3 regions were amplified with the immunoSEQ multiplex PCR assay covering 54 Vbeta and 13 Jbeta segments. PCR amplification bias was corrected by using a synthetic template baseline for primer optimization and computational correction. Processing in the source paper ran as follows. Only productive sequences were kept, with reads annotated to V, D and J genes according to IMGT and analyzed in immunoSEQ Analyzer. Clonality was computed as one minus Shannon entropy normalized by log2 of the number of productive unique sequences. Public and private clones were assessed among the 100 most prevalent clones of each patient and control. A clone was defined as Susac-specific if it was absent from the healthy and MS cohorts, from some 980 published viral clones and from other ImmuneACCESS disease sequences. Using fastp at Q25 and MiXCR, TCRdb reprocessed the public reads and kept productive beta chains. Rows are combined by CDR3 protein, so each entry shows the most common genes and DNA. The authors' filters were not applied to this entry. The sample table lists some 140,000 distinct CDR3 sequences, 90% to 95% of them with a count of one. The ten largest make up about 0.25% of the sample.

The chain was built from TRBV27 and TRBJ2-7, and 11 bases in between align with TRBD2. Sequences were obtained from CD8+ T cells from PBMCs. This TCR came from a human donor with multiple sclerosis. Here is the DNA: TGTGCCAGCAGCAAACTAGCGGGGGATTACTACGAGCAGTACTTC. Translation gives CASSKLAGDYYEQYF.